Shown below are 16 T cell receptor beta chains from a single sample sequenced in a study of shared clonotypes between healthy human individuals. Only CD45RO-negative cells positively selected for CCR7 counted as naive CD8 cells, so terminally differentiated effector memory CD45RA+ cells were excluded. Clones were read by immunoSEQ multiplex PCR, and TCRdb kept only the in-frame ones, dropping some. The sample includes about 2.1 million clones, about 93% seen only once; the top ten take over 1.5%. The sequenced material came from naive CD8+ T cells from PBMCs. The receptors stem from a man aged 18 to 29 in good health. Some clones in this sample may be carry-over from other donors' samples.

This sequence joins TRBV4-1 and TRBJ1-1; D is ambiguous. The CDR3 length is 13 residues. V was cut by 4 bases and J by 2 bases, with 8 bases left in between. Looked up from germline, CDR1 is MGHRA and CDR2 is YSYEKL. CDR3 DNA sequence: TGCGCCAGCAGCCGAGCAGATAACACTGAAGCTTTCTTT. This sequence encodes CASSRADNTEAFF.

The chain links TRBV5-1 to TRBJ1-1; D is undetermined. Between the trimmed V and J ends, which lost 0 bases and 5 bases, there was a span of 11 bases. This CDR3 spans 14 amino acids. The germline V gene has CDR1 SGHRS and CDR2 YFSETQ. The CDR3 nucleotides read TGCGCCAGCAGCTTGGCCTGGGCGGGAACTGAAGCTTTCTTT. Protein: CASSLAWAGTEAFF. The complete variable domain, with remaining parts taken from reference TRBV5-1 and TRBJ1-1, reads KAGVTQTPRYLIKTRGQQVTLSCSPISGHRSVSWYQQTPGQGLQFLFEYFSETQRNKGNFPGRFSGRQFSNSRSEMNVSTLELGDSALYLCASSLAWAGTEAFFGQGTRLTVV.

CDR3 protein: CASRGQREAAIYTDTQYF. Written as DNA, the CDR3 is TGCGCCAGCCGCGGACAGCGGGAGGCTGCCATTTACACAGATACGCAGTATTTT. The chain couples TRBV5-1 to TRBJ2-3; TRBD2 matches at 9 bases. Germline V gene lookup returns CDR1 SGHRS and CDR2 YFSETQ. Trimming took 7 bases from V and 2 from J; bases not matched to a gene: 17. The CDR3 has 18 amino acids.

The chain employs TRBV9 and TRBJ1-5; D gene ambiguous. CDR3 size: 13 residues. Germline lookup yields CDR1 SGDLS and CDR2 YYNGEE. V shed 3 bases and J shed 10 bases, with 14 bases lying between them. The CDR3 DNA reads as TGTGCCAGCAGCGCGGGCCTTCGTGATCCCCAGCATTTT. It codes for CASSAGLRDPQHF.

V and J are TRBV19 and TRBJ2-3, with D tentatively TRBD2 (6 bases). V was cut by 8 bases and J by 0 bases, with 15 bases left in between. The CDR3 consists of 15 residues. Per germline, CDR1 LNHDA and CDR2 SQIVND (reference sequence). In DNA form, the CDR3 reads TGTGCCAGTCGGGGCCGGGGGTTTAGCACAGATACGCAGTATTTT. Its translation is CASRGRGFSTDTQYF.

CDR3 sequence: CASSSGRHQPQHF. In DNA, the CDR3 is TGTGCCAGCAGTTCCGGGCGCCATCAGCCCCAGCATTTT. This rearrangement joins TRBV28 to TRBJ1-5, with D hard to call. The germline V gene encodes CDR1 MDHEN and CDR2 SYDVKM. This CDR3 spans 13 amino acids. V was shortened by 4 bases and J by 5 bases, with 9 bases between the two germline ends.

This clone was seen a few times. CDR3 amino acids: CASNQPQHF. The DNA of the CDR3 is TGTGCCAGCAATCAGCCCCAGCATTTT. The chain is built from TRBV28 and TRBJ1-5; D ambiguous. Germline V lookup: CDR1 MDHEN, CDR2 SYDVKM. The V end lost 7 bases, the J end lost 5 bases, and 0 bases lay between the germline ends. The length of the CDR3 is 9 residues.

This chain joins TRBV28 and TRBJ2-7, with no clear D. Germline V lookup: CDR1 MDHEN, CDR2 SYDVKM. Trimming cost V 3 bases and J 1 base, with 10 bases left between them. The CDR3 sequence is 14 residues long. This chain's CDR3 is CASSFGQASYEQYF. DNA of the CDR3: TGTGCCAGCAGTTTCGGGCAGGCGTCCTACGAGCAGTACTTC.

This clone was recorded once. This CDR3 is also generated by other DNA sequences in the sample. The V and J genes are TRBV10-1 and TRBJ2-7; TRBD2 agrees at 7 bases. With 6 bases clipped from V and 6 bases from J, the junction kept 2 bases outside the gene matches. The CDR3 spans 11 residues. Germline CDR1 WNHNN, CDR2 SYGVQD (reference sequence). The CDR3 here is CASSGGGEQYF. CDR3 sequence (DNA): TGCGCCAGCAGCGGCGGGGGCGAGCAGTACTTC.

The J gene is TRBJ2-3, the V gene TRBV9, with D possibly TRBD2 on 6 matching bases. The length of the CDR3 is 15 residues. Between the trimmed V and J ends, which lost 0 bases and 2 bases, there was a span of 10 bases. Germline V gene lookup returns CDR1 SGDLS and CDR2 YYNGEE. The CDR3, as DNA: TGTGCCAGCAGCGTAGGAGGAGGGAACACAGATACGCAGTATTTT. Protein: CASSVGGGNTDTQYF.

The rearrangement links TRBV6-5 to TRBJ1-1; weak D call: TRBD1 (6 bases). Germline CDR1 reads MNHEY; CDR2 reads SVGAGI. Trimming left V 6 bases short and J 2 bases short, with 13 bases between. The CDR3 runs 14 residues. CDR3 amino acids: CASSATGTNTEAFF. The CDR3 nucleotides read TGTGCCAGCAGCGCTACAGGGACTAACACTGAAGCTTTCTTT.

This clone appeared a few times. The chain's CDR3 is CASSIDAEGRELFF. As DNA, the CDR3 is TGTGCCAGTAGTATAGATGCCGAAGGGAGGGAGCTGTTTTTT. V and J are TRBV19 and TRBJ2-2; D is unresolved. CDR3 length: 14 amino acids. The germline V gene has CDR1 LNHDA and CDR2 SQIVND (reference sequence). The V gene lost 0 bases and the J gene lost 9 bases, with 11 bases spanning the gap.

The gene calls are TRBV28 and TRBJ2-1, with TRBD1 matching 7 bases. There are 13 residues in the CDR3. The V segment lost 7 bases and the J segment 3 bases; nucleotides outside the gene matches: 3. The germline V gene has CDR1 MDHEN and CDR2 SYDVKM. In DNA form, the CDR3 reads TGTGCCAGCAATCGGGACAGCTACAATGAGCAGTTCTTC. Translation: CASNRDSYNEQFF.

V and J are TRBV21-1 and TRBJ2-7; the table's D call of TRBD2 was not tested on the DNA. TRBV21-1 is labeled a pseudogene. This CDR3 is built from 13 residues. Written as DNA, the CDR3 is TGTGCCAGCAGCAAAGGGCGGGGATACGAGCAGTACTTC. It encodes CASSKGRGYEQYF.

This chain links TRBV2 with TRBJ2-5; perhaps TRBD1 as D (5 bases). V lost 6 bases, J lost 9 bases, and 11 bases lay in between. This CDR3 has 11 amino acids. From germline, CDR1 is SNHLY and CDR2 FYNNEI. CDR3 amino acids: CASRTRAPQYF. CDR3 sequence (DNA): TGTGCCAGCAGAACCAGGGCGCCCCAGTACTTC.

The chain employs TRBV6-5 and TRBJ2-3; TRBD2 aligns across 9 bases. The CDR3 spans 15 residues. Losses at the gene ends were 2 bases for V and 3 bases for J; bases not matched to a gene: 3. Germline CDR1 reads MNHEY; CDR2 reads SVGAGI. CDR3 sequence: CASSYQSGRTDTQYF. The CDR3 nucleotides read TGTGCCAGCAGTTACCAGAGCGGGAGGACAGATACGCAGTATTTT.